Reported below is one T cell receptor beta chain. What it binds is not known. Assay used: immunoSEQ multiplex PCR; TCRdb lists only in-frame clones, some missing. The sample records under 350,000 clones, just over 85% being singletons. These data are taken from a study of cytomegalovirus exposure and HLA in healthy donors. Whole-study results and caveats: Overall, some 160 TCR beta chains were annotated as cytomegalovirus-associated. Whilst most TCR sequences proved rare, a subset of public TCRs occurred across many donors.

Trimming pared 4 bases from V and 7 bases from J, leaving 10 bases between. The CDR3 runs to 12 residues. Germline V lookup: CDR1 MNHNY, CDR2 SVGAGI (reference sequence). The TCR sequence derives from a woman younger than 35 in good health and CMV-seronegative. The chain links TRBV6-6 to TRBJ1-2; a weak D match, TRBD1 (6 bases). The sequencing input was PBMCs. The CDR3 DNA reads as TGTGCCAGCAGTTGGGCAGGGGTTGGCTACACCTTC. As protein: CASSWAGVGYTF.